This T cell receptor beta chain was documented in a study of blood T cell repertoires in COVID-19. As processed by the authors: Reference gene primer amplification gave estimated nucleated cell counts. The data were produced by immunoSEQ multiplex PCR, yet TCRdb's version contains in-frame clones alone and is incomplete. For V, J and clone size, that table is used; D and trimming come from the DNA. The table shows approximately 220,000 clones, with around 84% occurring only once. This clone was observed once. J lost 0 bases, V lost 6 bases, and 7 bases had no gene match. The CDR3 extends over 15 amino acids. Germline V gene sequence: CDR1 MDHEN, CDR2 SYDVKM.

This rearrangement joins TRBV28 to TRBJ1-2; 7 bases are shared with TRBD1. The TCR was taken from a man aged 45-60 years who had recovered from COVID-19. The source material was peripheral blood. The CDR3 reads CASRPPGGTNYGYTF. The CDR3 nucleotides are TGTGCCAGCAGGCCTCCAGGGGGTACTAACTATGGCTACACCTTC.